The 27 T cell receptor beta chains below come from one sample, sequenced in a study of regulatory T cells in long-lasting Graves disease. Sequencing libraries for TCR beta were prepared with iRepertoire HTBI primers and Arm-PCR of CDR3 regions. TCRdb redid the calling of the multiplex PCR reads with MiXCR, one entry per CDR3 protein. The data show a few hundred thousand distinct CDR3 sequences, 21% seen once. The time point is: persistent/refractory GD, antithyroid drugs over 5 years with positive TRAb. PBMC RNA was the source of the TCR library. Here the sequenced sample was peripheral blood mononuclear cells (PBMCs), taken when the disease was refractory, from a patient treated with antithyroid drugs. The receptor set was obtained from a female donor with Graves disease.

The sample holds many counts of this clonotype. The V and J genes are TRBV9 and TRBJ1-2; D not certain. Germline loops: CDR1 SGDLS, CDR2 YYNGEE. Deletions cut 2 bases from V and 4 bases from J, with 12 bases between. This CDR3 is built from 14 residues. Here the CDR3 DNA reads TGTGCCAGCAGCGTCGACCAAAGAGCCTATGGCTACACCTTC. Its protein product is CASSVDQRAYGYTF.

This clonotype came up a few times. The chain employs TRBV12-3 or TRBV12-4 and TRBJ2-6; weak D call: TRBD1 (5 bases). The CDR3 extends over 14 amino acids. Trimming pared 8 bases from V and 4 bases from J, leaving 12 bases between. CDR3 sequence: CASGQGPGANVLTF. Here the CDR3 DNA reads TGTGCCAGCGGGCAGGGTCCCGGGGCCAACGTCCTGACTTTC.

The CDR3 protein is CASSPLGTDTQYF. CDR3 DNA sequence: TGTGCCAGCAGTCCCCTGGGGACAGATACGCAGTATTTT. This chain uses TRBV27 with TRBJ2-3; no clear D gene. Trimming took 5 bases from V and 3 from J, leaving 9 bases between them. This CDR3 has 13 amino acids. The germline V gene encodes CDR1 MNHEY and CDR2 SMNVEV (reference sequence).

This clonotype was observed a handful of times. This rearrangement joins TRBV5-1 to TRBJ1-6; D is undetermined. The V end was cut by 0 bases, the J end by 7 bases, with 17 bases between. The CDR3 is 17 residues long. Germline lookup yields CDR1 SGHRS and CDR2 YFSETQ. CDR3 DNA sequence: TGCGCCAGCAGCTTGGGGACTTCTAGCCCGCTGAATTCACCCCTCCACTTT. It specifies CASSLGTSSPLNSPLHF. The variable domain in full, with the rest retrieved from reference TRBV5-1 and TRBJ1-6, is KAGVTQTPRYLIKTRGQQVTLSCSPISGHRSVSWYQQTPGQGLQFLFEYFSETQRNKGNFPGRFSGRQFSNSRSEMNVSTLELGDSALYLCASSLGTSSPLNSPLHFGNGTRLTVT.

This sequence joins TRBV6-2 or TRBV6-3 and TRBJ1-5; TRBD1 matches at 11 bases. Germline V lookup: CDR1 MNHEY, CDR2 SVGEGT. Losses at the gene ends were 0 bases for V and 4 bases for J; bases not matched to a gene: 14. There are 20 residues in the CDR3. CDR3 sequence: CASSYSPGTGGGKLNQPQHF. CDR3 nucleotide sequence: TGTGCCAGCAGTTACTCCCCCGGGACAGGGGGTGGAAAGCTTAATCAGCCCCAGCATTTT.

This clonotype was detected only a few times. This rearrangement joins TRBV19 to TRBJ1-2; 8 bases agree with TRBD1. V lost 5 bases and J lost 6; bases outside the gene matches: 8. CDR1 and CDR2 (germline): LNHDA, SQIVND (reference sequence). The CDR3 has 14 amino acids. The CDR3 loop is CASSSRQGSDGYTF. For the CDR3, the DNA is TGTGCCAGTAGTTCGCGACAGGGGTCCGATGGCTACACCTTC.

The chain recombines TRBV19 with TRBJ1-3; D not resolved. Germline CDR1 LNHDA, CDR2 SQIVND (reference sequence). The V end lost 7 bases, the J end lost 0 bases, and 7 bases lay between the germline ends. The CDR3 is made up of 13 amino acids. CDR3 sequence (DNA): TGTGCCAGTATGGAGGACTCTGGAAACACCATATATTTT. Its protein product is CASMEDSGNTIYF.

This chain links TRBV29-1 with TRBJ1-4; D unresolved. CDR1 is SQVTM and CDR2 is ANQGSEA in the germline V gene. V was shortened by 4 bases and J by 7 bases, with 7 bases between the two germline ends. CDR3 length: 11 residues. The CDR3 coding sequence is TGCAGCGTTGCACAGAGTGAAAAACTGTTTTTT. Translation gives CSVAQSEKLFF. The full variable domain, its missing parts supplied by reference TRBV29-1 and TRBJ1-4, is SAVISQKPSRDICQRGTSLTIQCQVDSQVTMMFWYRQQPGQSLTLIATANQGSEATYESGFVIDKFPISRPNLTFSTLTVSNMSPEDSSIYLCSVAQSEKLFFGSGTQLSVL.

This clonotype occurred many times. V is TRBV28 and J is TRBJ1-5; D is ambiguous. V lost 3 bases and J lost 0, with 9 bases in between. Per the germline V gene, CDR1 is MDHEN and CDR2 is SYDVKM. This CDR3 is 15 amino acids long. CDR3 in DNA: TGTGCCAGCAGTTTTTTGGACTTTAGCAATCAGCCCCAGCATTTT. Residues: CASSFLDFSNQPQHF.

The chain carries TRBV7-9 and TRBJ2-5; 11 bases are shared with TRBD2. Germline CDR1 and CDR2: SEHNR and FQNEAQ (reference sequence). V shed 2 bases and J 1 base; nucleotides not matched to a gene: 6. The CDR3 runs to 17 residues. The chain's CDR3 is CASSLFGSGRAQETQYF. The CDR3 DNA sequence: TGTGCCAGCAGCTTATTCGGTAGCGGGAGGGCCCAAGAGACCCAGTACTTC.

CDR3 sequence: CSAMKAGITYEQYF. Here the CDR3 DNA reads TGCAGTGCGATGAAAGCGGGAATCACCTACGAGCAGTACTTC. The chain links TRBV20-1 to TRBJ2-7; 7 bases agree with TRBD2. Trimming took 6 bases from V and 2 from J; bases not matched to a gene: 10. The CDR3 is 14 amino acids. Germline CDR1 DFQATT, CDR2 SNEGSKA (reference sequence).

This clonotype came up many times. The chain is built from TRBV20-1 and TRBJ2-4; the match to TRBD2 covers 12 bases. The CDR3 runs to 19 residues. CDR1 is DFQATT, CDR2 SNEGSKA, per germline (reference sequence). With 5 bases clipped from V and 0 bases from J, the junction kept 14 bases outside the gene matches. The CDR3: CSAYTQLAGGEVAKNIQYF. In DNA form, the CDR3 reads TGCAGTGCTTATACCCAGCTAGCGGGAGGGGAGGTAGCCAAAAACATTCAGTACTTC.

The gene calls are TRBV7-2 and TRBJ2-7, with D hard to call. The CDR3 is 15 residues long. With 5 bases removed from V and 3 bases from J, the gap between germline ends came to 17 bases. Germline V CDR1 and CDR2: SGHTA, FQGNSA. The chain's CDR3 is CASSPDPGTNYEQYF. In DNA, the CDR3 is TGTGCCAGCAGCCCCGACCCGGGCACCAACTACGAGCAGTACTTC.

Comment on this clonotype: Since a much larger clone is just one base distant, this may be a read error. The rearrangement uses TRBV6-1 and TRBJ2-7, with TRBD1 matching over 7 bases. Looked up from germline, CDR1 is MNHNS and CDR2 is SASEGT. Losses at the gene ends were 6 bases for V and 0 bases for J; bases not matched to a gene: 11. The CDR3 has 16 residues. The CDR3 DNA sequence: TGTGCCAGCAGCGCGTGGGGACAGTTAAGCTCCTACGAGCAGTACTTC. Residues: CASSAWGQLSSYEQYF.

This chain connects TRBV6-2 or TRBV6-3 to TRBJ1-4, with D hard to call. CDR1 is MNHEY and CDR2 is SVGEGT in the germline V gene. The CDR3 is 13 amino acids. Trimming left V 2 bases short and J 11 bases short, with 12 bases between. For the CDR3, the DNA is TGTGCCAGCAGTTACGAGGGAGGAGGGAAACTGTTTTTT. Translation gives CASSYEGGGKLFF.

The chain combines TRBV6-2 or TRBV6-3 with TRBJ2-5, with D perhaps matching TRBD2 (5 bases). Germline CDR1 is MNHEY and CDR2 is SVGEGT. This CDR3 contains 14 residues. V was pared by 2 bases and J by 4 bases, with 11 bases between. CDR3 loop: CASSYVRGPETQYF. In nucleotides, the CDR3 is TGTGCCAGCAGTTACGTCAGAGGGCCAGAGACCCAGTACTTC.

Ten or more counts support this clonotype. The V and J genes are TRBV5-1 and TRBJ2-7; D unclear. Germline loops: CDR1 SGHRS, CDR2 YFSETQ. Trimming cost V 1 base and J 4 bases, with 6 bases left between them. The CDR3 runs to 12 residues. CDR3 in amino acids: CASSLIPYEQYF. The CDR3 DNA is TGCGCCAGCAGCTTGATCCCTTACGAGCAGTACTTC. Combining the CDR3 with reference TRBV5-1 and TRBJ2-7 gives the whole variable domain KAGVTQTPRYLIKTRGQQVTLSCSPISGHRSVSWYQQTPGQGLQFLFEYFSETQRNKGNFPGRFSGRQFSNSRSEMNVSTLELGDSALYLCASSLIPYEQYFGPGTRLTVT.

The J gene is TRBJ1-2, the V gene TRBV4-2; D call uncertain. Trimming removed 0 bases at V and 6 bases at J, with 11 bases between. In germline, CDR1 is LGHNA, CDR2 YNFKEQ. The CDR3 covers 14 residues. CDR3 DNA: TGTGCCAGCAGCCAAGAAGTAGGCATTAATGGCTACACCTTC. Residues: CASSQEVGINGYTF.

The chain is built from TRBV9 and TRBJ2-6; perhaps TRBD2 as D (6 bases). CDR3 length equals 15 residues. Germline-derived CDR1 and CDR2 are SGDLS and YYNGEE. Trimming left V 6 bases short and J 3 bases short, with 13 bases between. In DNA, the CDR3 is TGTGCCAGCAACCTAGGCGGGGTTGGGGCCAACGTCCTGACTTTC. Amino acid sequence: CASNLGGVGANVLTF.

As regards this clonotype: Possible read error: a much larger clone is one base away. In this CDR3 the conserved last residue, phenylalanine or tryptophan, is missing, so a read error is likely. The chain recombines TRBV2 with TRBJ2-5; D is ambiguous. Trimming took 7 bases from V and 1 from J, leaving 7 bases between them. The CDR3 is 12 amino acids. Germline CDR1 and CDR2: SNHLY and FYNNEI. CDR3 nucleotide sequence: TGTGCCAGCACGCAGATCCAAGAGACCCAGTACATC. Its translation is CASTQIQETQYI.

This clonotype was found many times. The CDR3 loop is CASSRDRDYGYTF. Here the CDR3 DNA reads TGTGCCAGCAGCAGGGACAGGGACTATGGCTACACCTTC. The chain links TRBV11-1 to TRBJ1-2; 9 nucleotides line up with TRBD1. The CDR3 length is 13 residues. Germline lookup yields CDR1 SGHAT and CDR2 FQDESV (reference sequence). V lost 5 bases and J lost 3; bases outside the gene matches: 1.

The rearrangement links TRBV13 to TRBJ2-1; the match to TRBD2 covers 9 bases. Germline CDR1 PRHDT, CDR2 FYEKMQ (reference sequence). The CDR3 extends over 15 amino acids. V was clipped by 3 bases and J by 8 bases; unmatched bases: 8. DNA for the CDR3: TGTGCCAGCAGCTTCCAATCGACTAGCGGAGATGAGCAGTTCTTC. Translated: CASSFQSTSGDEQFF.

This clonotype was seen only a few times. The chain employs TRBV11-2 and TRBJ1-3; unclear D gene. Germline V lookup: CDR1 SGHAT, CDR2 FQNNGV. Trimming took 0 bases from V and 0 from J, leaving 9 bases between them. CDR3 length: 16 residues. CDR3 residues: CASSLEPPNSGNTIYF. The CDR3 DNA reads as TGTGCCAGCAGCTTAGAGCCTCCTAACTCTGGAAACACCATATATTTT.

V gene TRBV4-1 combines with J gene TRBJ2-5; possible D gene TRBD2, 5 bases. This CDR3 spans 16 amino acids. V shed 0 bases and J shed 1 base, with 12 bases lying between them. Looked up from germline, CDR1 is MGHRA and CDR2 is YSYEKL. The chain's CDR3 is CASSQDLEVVQETQYF. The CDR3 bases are TGCGCCAGCAGCCAAGATTTGGAGGTCGTCCAAGAGACCCAGTACTTC.

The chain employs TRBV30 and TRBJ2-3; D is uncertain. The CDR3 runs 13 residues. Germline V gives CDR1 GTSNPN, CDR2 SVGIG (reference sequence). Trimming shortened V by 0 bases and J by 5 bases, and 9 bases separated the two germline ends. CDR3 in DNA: TGTGCCTGGAGTGTGTTGGTAGGAGATACGCAGTATTTT. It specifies CAWSVLVGDTQYF.

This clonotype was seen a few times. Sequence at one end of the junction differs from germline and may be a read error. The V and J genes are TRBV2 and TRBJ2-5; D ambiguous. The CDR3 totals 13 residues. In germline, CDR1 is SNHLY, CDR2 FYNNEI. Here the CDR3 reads CASSLVPAEAQYF. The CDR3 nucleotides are TGTGCCAGCAGCTTAGTCCCGGCAGAGGCCCAGTACTTC.

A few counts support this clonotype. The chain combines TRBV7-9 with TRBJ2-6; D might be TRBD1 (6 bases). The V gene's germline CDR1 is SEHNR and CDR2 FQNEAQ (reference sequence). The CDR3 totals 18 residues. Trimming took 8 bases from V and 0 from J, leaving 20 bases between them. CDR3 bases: TGTGCCAGCGCTTATTCCGGGACAACCAGCTCTGGGGCCAACGTCCTGACTTTC. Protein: CASAYSGTTSSGANVLTF.